Listed here is a single TCR beta chain. Its specificity is unknown. Every patient had mismatch repair deficiency by PCR or immunohistochemistry. Method: immunoSEQ multiplex PCR; TCRdb's copy keeps in-frame clones and lacks some. The repertoire holds about 110,000 clones, with 70% to 80% as singletons. Germline lookup yields CDR1 MNHNS and CDR2 SASEGT. The CDR3 loop spans 15 amino acids. The V and J ends lost 0 bases and 6 bases respectively, with 15 bases between them. The source of the sample is a study of PD-1 blockade in mismatch repair-deficient tumors. On the study more broadly: Patients had around 11 mismatch repair-deficient cancer types, all previously treated and progressing. Notes on the study in general: Rapid post-treatment expansion, then contraction, generally preceding radiologic response, marked tumor-resident clones.

The chain has TRBV6-1 and TRBJ2-7; D is unclear. The starting material was peripheral blood, obtained 60 weeks after starting pembrolizumab. This receptor was taken from an adult with mismatch repair-deficient cancer. CDR3 nucleotide sequence: TGTGCCAGCAGTGAAGCGCGTCGACTCCTCGGCGAGCAGTACTTC. Its translation: CASSEARRLLGEQYF.